This T cell receptor beta chain was captured by sequencing in a study of blood T cell repertoires in COVID-19. Study details: Samples representing acute and convalescent COVID-19 were sourced from the United States, Italy and Spain.

Germline V gene sequence: CDR1 MGHRA, CDR2 YSYEKL. Trimming cost V 1 base and J 7 bases; bases outside gene matches: 6. This CDR3 has 15 residues. In the original processing: The assay estimated nucleated cells by amplifying reference gene primers. Assay used: immunoSEQ multiplex PCR; TCRdb lists only in-frame clones, some missing. V and J calls and clone size are given by that table; D and trimming were obtained from the DNA. The sample consists of 540,000 or so clones, 70% to 90% of them appearing once. This clone has more than one count but fewer than ten. This TCR was sampled from a woman in her forties or fifties with COVID-19, enrolled during active disease. The chain has TRBV4-1 and TRBJ2-1, with 8 bases fitting TRBD2. Sequenced material: peripheral blood. CDR3 region: CASSQVYSGGNEQFF. In DNA form, the CDR3 reads TGCGCCAGCAGCCAAGTTTACTCGGGGGGGAATGAGCAGTTCTTC.